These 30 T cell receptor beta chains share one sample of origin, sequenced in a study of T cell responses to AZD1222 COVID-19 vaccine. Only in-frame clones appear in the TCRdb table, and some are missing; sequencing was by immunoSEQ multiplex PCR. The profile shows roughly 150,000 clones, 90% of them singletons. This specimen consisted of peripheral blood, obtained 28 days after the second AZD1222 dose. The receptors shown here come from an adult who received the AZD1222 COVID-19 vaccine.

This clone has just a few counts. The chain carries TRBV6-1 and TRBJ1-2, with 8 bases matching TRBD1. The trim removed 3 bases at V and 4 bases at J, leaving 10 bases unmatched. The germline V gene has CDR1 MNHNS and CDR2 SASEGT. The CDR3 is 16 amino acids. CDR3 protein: CASSDPGQGPPYGYTF. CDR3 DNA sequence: TGTGCCAGCAGTGATCCTGGACAGGGCCCTCCCTATGGCTACACCTTC.

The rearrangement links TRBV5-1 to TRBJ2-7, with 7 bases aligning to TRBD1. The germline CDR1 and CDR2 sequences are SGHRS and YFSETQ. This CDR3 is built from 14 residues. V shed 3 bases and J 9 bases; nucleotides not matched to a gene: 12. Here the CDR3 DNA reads TGCGCCAGCAGCTCTGGACAGGCGGGCCTTCCGCAGTACTTC. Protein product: CASSSGQAGLPQYF. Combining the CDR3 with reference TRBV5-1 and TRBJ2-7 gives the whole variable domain KAGVTQTPRYLIKTRGQQVTLSCSPISGHRSVSWYQQTPGQGLQFLFEYFSETQRNKGNFPGRFSGRQFSNSRSEMNVSTLELGDSALYLCASSSGQAGLPQYFGPGTRLTVT.

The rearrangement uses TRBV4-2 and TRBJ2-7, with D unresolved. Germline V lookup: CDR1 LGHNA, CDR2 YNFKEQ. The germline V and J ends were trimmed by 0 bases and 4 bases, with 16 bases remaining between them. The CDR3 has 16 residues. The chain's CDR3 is CASSQEQTPGPYEQYF. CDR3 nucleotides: TGTGCCAGCAGCCAAGAACAAACCCCGGGTCCTTACGAGCAGTACTTC.

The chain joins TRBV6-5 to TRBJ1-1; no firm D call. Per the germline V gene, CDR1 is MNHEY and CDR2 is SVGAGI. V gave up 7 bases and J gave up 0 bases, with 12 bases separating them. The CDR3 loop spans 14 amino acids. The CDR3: CASNPFGLNTEAFF. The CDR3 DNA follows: TGTGCCAGCAACCCTTTTGGCTTGAACACTGAAGCTTTCTTT.

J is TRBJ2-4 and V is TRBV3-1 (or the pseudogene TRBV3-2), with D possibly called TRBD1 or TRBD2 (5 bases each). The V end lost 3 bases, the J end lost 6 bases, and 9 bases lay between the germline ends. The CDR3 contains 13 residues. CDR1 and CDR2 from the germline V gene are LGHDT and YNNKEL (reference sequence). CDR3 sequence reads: CASSHDGANIQYF. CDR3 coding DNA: TGTGCCAGCAGCCATGACGGGGCAAACATTCAGTACTTC.

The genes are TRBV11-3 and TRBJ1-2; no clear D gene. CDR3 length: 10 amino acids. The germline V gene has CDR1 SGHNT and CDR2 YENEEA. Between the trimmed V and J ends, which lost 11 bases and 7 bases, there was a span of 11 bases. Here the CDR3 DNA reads TGTGCCGGGGATGAAGGTGGCTACACCTTC. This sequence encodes CAGDEGGYTF. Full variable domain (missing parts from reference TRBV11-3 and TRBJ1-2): EAGVVQSPRYKIIEKKQPVAFWCNPISGHNTLYWYLQNLGQGPELLIRYENEEAVDDSQLPKDRFSAERLKGVDSTLKIQPAELGDSAVYLCAGDEGGYTFGSGTRLTVV.

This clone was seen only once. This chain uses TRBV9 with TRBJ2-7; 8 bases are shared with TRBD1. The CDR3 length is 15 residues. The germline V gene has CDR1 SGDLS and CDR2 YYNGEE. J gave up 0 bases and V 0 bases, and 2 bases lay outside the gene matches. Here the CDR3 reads CASSVAGQGSYEQYF. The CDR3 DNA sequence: TGTGCCAGCAGCGTAGCTGGACAGGGCTCCTACGAGCAGTACTTC.

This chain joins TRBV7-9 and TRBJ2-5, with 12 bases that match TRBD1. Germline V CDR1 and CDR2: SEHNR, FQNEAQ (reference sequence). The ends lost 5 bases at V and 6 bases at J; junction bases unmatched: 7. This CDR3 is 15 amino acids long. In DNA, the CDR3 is TGTGCCAGCAGCGCCGGGACAGGGGGCGGGAAGACCCAGTACTTC. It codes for CASSAGTGGGKTQYF.

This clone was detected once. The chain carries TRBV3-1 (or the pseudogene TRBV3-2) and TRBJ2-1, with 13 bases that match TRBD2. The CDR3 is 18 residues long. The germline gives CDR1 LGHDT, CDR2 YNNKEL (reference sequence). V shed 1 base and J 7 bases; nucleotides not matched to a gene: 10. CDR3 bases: TGTGCCAGCAGCCAAGGTTTAACTAGCGGGAGGGCCAAGAATGAGCAGTTCTTC. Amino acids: CASSQGLTSGRAKNEQFF.

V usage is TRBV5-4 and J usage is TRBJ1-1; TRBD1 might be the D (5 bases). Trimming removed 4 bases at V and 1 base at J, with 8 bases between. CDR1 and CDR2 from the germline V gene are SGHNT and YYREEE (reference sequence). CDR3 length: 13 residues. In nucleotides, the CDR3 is TGTGCCAGCAGCCGCGGGGGGAACACTGAAGCTTTCTTT. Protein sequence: CASSRGGNTEAFF.

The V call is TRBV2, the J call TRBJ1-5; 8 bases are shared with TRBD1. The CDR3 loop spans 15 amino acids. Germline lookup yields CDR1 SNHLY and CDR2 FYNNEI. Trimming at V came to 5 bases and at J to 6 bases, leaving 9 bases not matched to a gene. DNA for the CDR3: TGTGCCAGCAGTCCCCAGACAGGGGTCGGTCAGCCCCAGCATTTT. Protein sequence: CASSPQTGVGQPQHF.

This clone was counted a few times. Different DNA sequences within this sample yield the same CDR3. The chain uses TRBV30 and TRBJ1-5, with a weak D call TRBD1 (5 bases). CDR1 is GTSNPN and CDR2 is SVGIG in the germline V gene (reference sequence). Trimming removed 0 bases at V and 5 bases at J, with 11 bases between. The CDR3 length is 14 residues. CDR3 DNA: TGTGCCTGGAGTGTACGGCGGGGCGATCAGCCCCAGCATTTT. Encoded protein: CAWSVRRGDQPQHF.

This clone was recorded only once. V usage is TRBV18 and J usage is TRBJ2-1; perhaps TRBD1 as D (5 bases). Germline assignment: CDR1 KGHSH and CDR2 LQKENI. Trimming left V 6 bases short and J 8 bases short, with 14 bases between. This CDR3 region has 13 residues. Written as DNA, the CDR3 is TGTGCCAGCTCGGAAAGACAGACCGATGAGCAGTTCTTC. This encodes CASSERQTDEQFF.

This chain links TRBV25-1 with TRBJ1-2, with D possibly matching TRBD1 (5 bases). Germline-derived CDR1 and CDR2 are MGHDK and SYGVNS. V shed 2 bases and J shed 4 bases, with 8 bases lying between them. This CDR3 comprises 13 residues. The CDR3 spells CASSEGRAYGYTF. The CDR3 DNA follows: TGTGCCAGCAGTGAAGGCAGGGCCTATGGCTACACCTTC.

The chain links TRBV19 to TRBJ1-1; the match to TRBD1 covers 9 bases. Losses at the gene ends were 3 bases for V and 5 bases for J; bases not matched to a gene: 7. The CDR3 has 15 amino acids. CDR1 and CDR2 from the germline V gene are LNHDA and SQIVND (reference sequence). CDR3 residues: CASSITPTGGTEAFF. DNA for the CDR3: TGTGCCAGTAGTATTACCCCGACAGGGGGGACTGAAGCTTTCTTT.

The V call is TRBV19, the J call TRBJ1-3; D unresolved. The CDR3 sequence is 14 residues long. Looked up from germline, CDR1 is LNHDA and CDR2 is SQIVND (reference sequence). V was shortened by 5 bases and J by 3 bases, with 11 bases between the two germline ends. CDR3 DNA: TGTGCCAGTAGTCCGCGGACCGATGGAAACACCATATATTTT. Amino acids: CASSPRTDGNTIYF.

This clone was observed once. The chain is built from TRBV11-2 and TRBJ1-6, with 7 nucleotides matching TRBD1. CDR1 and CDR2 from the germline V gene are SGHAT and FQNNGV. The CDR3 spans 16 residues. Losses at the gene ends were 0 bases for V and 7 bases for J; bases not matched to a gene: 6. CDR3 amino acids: CASSLEGTDLNSPLHF. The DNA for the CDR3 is TGTGCCAGCAGCTTAGAGGGGACAGACTTGAATTCACCCCTCCACTTT.

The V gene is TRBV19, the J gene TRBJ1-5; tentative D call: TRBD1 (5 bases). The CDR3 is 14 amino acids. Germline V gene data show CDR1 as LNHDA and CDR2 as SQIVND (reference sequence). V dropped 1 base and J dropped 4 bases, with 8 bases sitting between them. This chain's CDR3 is CASSIGGRNQPQHF. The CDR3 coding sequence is TGTGCCAGTAGTATAGGGGGCCGGAATCAGCCCCAGCATTTT.

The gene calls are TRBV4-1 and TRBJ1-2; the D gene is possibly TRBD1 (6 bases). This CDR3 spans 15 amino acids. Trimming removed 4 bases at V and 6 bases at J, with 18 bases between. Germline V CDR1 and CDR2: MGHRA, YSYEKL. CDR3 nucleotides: TGCGCCAGCAGCCCCTCGACGGGGGCAGGGGATGGCTACACCTTC. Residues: CASSPSTGAGDGYTF.

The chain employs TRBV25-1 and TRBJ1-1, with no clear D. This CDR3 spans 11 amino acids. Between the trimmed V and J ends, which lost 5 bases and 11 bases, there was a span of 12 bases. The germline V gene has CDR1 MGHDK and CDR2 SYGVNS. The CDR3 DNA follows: TGTGCCAGCAGTCGGGCGGCCGGGGCTTTCTTT. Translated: CASSRAAGAFF.

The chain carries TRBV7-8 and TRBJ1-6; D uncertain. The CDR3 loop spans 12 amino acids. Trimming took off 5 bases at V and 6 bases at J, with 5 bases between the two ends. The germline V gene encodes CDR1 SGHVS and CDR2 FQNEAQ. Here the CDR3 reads CASSVRNSPLHF. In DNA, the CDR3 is TGTGCCAGCAGCGTCCGTAATTCACCCCTCCACTTT.

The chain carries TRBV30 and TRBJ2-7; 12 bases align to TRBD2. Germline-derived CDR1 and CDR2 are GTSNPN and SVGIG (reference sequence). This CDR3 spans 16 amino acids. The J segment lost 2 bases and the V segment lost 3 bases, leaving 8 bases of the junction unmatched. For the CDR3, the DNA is TGTGCCTGGAGACTAGCGGGGGGCCACGGACCCTACGAGCAGTACTTC. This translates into CAWRLAGGHGPYEQYF.

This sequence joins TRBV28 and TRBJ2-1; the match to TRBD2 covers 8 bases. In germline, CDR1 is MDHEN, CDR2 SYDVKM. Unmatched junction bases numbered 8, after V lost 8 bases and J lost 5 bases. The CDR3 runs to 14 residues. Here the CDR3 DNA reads TGTGCCAGCGTGACTAGCGCGGCAAACAATGAGCAGTTCTTC. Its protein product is CASVTSAANNEQFF.

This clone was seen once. The CDR3 nucleotides are TGTGCCAGTACCCCCTTGACAGGGACCGGCTACACCTTC. Encoded protein: CASTPLTGTGYTF. This chain connects TRBV19 to TRBJ1-2, with 7 bases that match TRBD1. The ends lost 7 bases at V and 8 bases at J; junction bases unmatched: 10. CDR1 is LNHDA, CDR2 SQIVND, per germline (reference sequence). CDR3 length: 13 residues.

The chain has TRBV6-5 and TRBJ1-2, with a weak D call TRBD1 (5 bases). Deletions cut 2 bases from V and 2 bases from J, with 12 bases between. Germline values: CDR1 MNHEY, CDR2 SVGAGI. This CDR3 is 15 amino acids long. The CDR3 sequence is CASSYMGGRNYGYTF. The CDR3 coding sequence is TGTGCCAGCAGTTACATGGGGGGGAGAAACTATGGCTACACCTTC.

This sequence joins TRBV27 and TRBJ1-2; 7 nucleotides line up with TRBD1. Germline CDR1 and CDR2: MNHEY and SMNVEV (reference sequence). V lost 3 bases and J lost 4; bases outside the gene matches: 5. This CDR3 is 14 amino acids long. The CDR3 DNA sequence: TGTGCCAGCAGTTTCACAGGGGAGGGCTATGGCTACACCTTC. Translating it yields CASSFTGEGYGYTF.

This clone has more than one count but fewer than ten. The CDR3 region is CASSYLGGTGRDTQYF. In nucleotides, the CDR3 is TGTGCCAGCAGTTACCTGGGCGGGACTGGGCGTGATACGCAGTATTTT. The rearrangement joins TRBV6-5 to TRBJ2-3; D may be TRBD2 (6 bases). CDR1 and CDR2 from the germline V gene are MNHEY and SVGAGI. Trimming removed 2 bases from V and 6 bases from J, with 18 bases in between. CDR3 size: 16 residues.

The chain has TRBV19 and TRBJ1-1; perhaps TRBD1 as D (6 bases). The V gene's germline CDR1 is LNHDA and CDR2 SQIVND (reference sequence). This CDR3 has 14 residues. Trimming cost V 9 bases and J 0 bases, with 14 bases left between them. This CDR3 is CASRSGVLNTEAFF. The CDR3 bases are TGTGCCAGCAGATCAGGGGTACTGAACACTGAAGCTTTCTTT.

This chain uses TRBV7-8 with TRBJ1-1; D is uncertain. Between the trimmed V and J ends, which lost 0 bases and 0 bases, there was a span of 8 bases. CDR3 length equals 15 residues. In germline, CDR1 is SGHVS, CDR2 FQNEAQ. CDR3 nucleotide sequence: TGTGCCAGCAGCTTAGCGGGAATTATGAACACTGAAGCTTTCTTT. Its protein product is CASSLAGIMNTEAFF.

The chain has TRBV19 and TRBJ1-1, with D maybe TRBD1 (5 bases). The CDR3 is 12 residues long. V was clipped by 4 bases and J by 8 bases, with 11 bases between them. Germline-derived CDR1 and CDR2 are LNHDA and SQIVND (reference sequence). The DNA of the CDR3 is TGTGCCAGTAGTAACGGGGGGGGAGAAGCTTTCTTT. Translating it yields CASSNGGGEAFF.